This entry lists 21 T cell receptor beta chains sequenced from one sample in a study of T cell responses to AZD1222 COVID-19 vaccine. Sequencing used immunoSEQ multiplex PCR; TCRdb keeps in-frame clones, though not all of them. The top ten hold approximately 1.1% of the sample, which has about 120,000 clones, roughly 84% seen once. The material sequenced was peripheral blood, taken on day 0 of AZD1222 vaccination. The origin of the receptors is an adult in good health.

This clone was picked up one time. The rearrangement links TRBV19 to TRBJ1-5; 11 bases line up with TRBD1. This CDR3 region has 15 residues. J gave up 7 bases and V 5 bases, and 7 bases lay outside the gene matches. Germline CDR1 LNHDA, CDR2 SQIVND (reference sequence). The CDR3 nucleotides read TGTGCCAGTAGTGATAGGACAGGGGGCTCCCAGCCCCAGCATTTT. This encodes CASSDRTGGSQPQHF.

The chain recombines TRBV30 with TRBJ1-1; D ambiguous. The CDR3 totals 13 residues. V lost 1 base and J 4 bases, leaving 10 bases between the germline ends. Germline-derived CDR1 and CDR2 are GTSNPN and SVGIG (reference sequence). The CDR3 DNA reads TGTGCCTGGAGTGAGCACCTGGGCACTGAAGCTTTCTTT. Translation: CAWSEHLGTEAFF.

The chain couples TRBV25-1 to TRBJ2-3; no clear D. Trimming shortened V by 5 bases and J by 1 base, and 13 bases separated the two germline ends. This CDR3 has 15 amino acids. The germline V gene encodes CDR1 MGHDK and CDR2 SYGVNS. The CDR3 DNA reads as TGTGCCAGCAGTCCTCGGGCAGCCGGCACAGATACGCAGTATTTT. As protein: CASSPRAAGTDTQYF.

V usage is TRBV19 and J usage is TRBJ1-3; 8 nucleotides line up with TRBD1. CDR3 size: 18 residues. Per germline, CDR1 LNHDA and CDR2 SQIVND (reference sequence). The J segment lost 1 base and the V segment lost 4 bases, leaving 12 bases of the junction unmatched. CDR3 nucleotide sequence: TGTGCCAGTAGTACGCTCGGACAGGGAGGTTGGTCTGGAAACACCATATATTTT. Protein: CASSTLGQGGWSGNTIYF.

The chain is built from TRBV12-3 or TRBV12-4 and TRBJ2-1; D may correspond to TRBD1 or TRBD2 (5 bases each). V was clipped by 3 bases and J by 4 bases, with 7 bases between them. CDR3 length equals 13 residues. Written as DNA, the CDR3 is TGTGCCAGCAGTTTGGGACGGTACAATGAGCAGTTCTTC. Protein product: CASSLGRYNEQFF.

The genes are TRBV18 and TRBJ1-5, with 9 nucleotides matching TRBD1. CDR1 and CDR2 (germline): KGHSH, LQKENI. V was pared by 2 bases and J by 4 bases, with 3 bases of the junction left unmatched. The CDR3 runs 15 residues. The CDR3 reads CASSPDRGSNQPQHF. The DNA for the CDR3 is TGTGCCAGCTCACCAGACAGGGGGAGTAATCAGCCCCAGCATTTT.

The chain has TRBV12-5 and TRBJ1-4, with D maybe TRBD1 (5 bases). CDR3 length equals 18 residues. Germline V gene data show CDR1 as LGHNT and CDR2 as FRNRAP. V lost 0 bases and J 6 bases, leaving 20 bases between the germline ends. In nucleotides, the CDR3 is TGTGCTAGTGGTTTGGTGGGGGGATATATAGGGTCGGATGAAAAACTGTTTTTT. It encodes CASGLVGGYIGSDEKLFF.

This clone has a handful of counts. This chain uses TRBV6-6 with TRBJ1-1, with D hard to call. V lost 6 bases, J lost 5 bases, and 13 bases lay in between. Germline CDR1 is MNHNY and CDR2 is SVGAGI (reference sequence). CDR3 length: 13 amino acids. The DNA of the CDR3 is TGTGCCAGCAGCATATACACGGGGACTGAAGCTTTCTTT. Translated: CASSIYTGTEAFF.

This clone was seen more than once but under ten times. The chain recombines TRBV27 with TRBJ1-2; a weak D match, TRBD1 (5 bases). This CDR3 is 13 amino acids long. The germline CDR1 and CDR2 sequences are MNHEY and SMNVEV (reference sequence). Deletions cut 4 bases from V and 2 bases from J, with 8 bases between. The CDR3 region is CASSSSGNYGYTF. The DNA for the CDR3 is TGTGCCAGCAGTTCCTCAGGGAACTATGGCTACACCTTC.

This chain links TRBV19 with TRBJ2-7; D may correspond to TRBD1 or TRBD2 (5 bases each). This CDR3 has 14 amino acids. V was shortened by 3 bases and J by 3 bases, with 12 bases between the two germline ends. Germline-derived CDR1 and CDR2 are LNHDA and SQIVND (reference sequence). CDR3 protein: CASSIGGRVYEQYF. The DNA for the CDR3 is TGTGCCAGTAGTATTGGAGGCAGGGTCTACGAGCAGTACTTC.

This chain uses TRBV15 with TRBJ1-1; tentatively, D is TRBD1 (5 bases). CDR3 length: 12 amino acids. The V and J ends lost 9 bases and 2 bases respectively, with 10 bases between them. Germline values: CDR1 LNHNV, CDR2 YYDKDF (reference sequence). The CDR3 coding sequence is TGTGCCACAGGGGCCGATAACACTGAAGCTTTCTTT. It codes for CATGADNTEAFF.

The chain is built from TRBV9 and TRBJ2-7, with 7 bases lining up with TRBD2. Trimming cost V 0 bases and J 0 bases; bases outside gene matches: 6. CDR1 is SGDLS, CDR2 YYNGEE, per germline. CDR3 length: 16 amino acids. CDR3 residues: CASSVGLAASSYEQYF. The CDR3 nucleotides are TGTGCCAGCAGCGTAGGGCTAGCGGCAAGCTCCTACGAGCAGTACTTC.

CDR3 loop: CASSLGPGTTGTEAFF. DNA for the CDR3: TGTGCCAGCAGCTTGGGTCCGGGGACGACGGGCACTGAAGCTTTCTTT. This chain links TRBV5-6 with TRBJ1-1; tentative D call: TRBD1 (5 bases). The CDR3 is made up of 16 amino acids. The V and J ends lost 0 bases and 4 bases respectively, with 16 bases between them. Per germline, CDR1 SGHDT and CDR2 YYEEEE.

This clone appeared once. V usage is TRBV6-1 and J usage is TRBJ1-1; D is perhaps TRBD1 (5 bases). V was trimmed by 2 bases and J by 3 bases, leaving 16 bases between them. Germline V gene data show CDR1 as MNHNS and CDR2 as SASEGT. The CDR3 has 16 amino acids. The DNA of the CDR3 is TGTGCCAGCAGTGAACGAGGTCAGGGCCGGGACACTGAAGCTTTCTTT. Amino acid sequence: CASSERGQGRDTEAFF.

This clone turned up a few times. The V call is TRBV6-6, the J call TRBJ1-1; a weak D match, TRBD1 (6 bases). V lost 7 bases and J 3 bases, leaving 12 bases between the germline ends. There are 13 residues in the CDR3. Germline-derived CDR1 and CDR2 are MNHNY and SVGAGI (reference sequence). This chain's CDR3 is CASTQGRHTEAFF. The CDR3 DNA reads TGTGCCAGCACACAGGGTCGGCACACTGAAGCTTTCTTT.

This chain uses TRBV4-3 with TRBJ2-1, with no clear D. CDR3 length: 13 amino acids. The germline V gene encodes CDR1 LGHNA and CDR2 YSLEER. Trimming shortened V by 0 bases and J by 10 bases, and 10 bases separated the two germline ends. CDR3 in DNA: TGCGCCAGCAGCCAAGATTTAGTCAGGGAGCAGTTCTTC. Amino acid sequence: CASSQDLVREQFF.

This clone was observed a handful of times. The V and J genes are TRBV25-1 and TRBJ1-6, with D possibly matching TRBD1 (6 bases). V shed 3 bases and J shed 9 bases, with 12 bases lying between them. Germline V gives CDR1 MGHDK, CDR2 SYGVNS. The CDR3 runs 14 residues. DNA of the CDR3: TGTGCCAGCAGTGAGGGCAGGGACACTTCACCCCTCCACTTT. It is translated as CASSEGRDTSPLHF.

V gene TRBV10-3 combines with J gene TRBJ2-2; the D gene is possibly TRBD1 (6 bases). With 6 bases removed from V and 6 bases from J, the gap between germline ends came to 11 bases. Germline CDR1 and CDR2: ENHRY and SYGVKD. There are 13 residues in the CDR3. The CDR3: CAIRTTGAGELFF. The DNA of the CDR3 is TGTGCCATCAGGACGACAGGAGCCGGGGAGCTGTTTTTT.

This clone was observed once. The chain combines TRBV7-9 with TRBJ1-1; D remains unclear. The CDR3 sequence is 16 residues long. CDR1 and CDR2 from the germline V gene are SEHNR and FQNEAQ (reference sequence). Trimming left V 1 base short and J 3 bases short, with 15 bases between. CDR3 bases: TGTGCCAGCAGCTTAGGTTTGGCGGGAAGGTACACTGAAGCTTTCTTT. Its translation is CASSLGLAGRYTEAFF.

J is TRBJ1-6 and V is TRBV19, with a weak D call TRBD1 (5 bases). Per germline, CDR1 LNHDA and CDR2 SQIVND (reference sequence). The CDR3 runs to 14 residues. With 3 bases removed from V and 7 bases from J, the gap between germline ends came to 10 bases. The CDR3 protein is CASSIGDVNSPLHF. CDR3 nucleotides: TGTGCCAGTAGTATCGGGGACGTCAATTCACCCCTCCACTTT.

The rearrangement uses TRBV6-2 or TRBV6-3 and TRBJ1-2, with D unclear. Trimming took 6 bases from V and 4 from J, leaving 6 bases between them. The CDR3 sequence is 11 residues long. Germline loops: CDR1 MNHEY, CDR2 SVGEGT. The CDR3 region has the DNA TGTGCCAGCAGCCCCGGCTATGGCTACACCTTC. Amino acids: CASSPGYGYTF.